This entry features one TCR beta chain sequence. Its antigen is unidentified. The CDR3 sequence is 15 residues long. Germline CDR1 SEHNR, CDR2 FQNEAQ (reference sequence). Losses at the gene ends were 4 bases for V and 3 bases for J; bases not matched to a gene: 7. The sample is drawn from a study of cytomegalovirus exposure and HLA in healthy donors. Regarding the study as a whole: Near-uniform donor sequencing depth was presumed by presence/absence analyses. Later analysis identified 16,000 or so TCR beta sequences associated with HLA alleles, using a false discovery rate threshold of 0.05.

The PCR made use of 60 Vbeta and 13 Jbeta primers. Assay: immunoSEQ multiplex PCR; the TCRdb copy retains only in-frame clones and omits some. The sample carries about 120,000 clones, about two thirds recorded once. This sequence originates from a man aged 25-45 years in good health and CMV-seropositive. The sequenced sample consisted of PBMCs. V and J are TRBV7-9 and TRBJ2-3; 7 bases agree with TRBD2. The CDR3 region is CASSSRGRGTDTQYF. In DNA form, the CDR3 reads TGTGCCAGCAGCTCCCGGGGGAGGGGTACAGATACGCAGTATTTT. The full variable domain, rest sourced from reference TRBV7-9 and TRBJ2-3, is DTGVSQNPRHKITKRGQNVTFRCDPISEHNRLYWYRQTLGQGPEFLTYFQNEAQLEKSRLLSDRFSAERPKGSFSTLEIQRTEQGDSAMYLCASSSRGRGTDTQYFGPGTRLTVL.